This T cell receptor (beta chain) was captured by sequencing in a study of blood T cells in healthy people across ages. With a J-beta primer mix and a sample-barcoded 5' primer, a second PCR ran about 7 to 12 cycles. TCRdb re-analysed the 5' RACE reads in MiXCR, keeping a single row per CDR3 protein. The sample has approximately 1.5 million distinct CDR3 sequences, roughly 32% seen once. Germline V gene sequence: CDR1 DFQATT, CDR2 SNEGSKA (reference sequence). The length of the CDR3 is 14 residues. V was clipped by 6 bases and J by 2 bases; unmatched bases: 4. The rearrangement uses TRBV20-1 and TRBJ2-7; the match to TRBD2 covers 13 bases. The source material was blood. The TCR was taken from a woman aged 25 to 39 in good health. CDR3: CSAPTSGRAYEQYF. CDR3 in DNA: TGCAGTGCCCCAACTAGCGGGAGGGCCTACGAGCAGTACTTC.